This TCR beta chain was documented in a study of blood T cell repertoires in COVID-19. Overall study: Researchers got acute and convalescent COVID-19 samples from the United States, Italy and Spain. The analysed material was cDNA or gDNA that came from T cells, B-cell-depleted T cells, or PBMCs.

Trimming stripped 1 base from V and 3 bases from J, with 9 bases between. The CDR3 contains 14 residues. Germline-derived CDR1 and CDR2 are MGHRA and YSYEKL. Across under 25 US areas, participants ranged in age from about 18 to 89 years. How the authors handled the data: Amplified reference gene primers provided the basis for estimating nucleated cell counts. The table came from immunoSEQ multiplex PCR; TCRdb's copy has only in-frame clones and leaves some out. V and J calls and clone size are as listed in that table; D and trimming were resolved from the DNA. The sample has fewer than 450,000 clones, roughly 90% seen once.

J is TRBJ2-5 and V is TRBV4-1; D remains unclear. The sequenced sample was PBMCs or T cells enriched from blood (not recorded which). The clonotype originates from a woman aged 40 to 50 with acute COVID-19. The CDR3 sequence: CASSQVGTEETQYF. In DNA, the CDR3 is TGCGCCAGCAGCCAAGTAGGAACAGAAGAGACCCAGTACTTC.